This T cell receptor (beta chain) was captured in a study of T cells in Graves' hyperthyroidism and ophthalmopathy. This clonotype was detected ten times or more. RNA transcripts yielded amplified TCR beta CDR3 regions. The primer set for the first-round RT-PCR of the TCR CDR3 was HTBI. TCRdb analysed the multiplex PCR reads with MiXCR anew, one entry per CDR3 protein. Of 360,000 or so distinct CDR3 sequences in the sample, around 18% were seen once. The sequenced sample consisted of blood. The sequence was obtained from a woman in her 40s with Graves' ophthalmopathy.

CDR3 loop: CASSPLDKETQYF. CDR3 coding DNA: TGTGCCAGCAGTCCCCTCGACAAAGAGACCCAGTACTTC. The rearrangement joins TRBV28 to TRBJ2-5; D not certain. The CDR3 extends over 13 amino acids. In germline, CDR1 is MDHEN, CDR2 SYDVKM. V lost 5 bases, J lost 3 bases, and 10 bases lay in between.